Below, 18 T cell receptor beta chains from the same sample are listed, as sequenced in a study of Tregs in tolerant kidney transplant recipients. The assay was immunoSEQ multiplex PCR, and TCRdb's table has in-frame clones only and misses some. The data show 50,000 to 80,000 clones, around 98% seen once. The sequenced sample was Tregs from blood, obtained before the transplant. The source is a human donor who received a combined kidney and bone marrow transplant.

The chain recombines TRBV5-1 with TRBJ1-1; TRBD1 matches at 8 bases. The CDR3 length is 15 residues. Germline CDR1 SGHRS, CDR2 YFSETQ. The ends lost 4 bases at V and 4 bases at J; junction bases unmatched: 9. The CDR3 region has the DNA TGCGCCAGCAGCCTATGGACAGGGTCGGTCACTGAAGCTTTCTTT. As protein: CASSLWTGSVTEAFF.

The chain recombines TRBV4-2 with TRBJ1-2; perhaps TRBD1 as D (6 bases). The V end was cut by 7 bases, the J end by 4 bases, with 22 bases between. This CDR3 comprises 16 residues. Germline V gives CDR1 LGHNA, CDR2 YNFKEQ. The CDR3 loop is CASNEGGGAMGYGYTF. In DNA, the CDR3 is TGTGCCAGCAACGAAGGTGGGGGGGCTATGGGCTATGGCTACACCTTC.

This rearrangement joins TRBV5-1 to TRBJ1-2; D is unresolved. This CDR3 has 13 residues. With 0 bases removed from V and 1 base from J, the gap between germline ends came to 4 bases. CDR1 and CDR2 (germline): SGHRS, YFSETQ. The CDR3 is CASSLGDNYGYTF. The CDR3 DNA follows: TGCGCCAGCAGCTTGGGCGATAACTATGGCTACACCTTC.

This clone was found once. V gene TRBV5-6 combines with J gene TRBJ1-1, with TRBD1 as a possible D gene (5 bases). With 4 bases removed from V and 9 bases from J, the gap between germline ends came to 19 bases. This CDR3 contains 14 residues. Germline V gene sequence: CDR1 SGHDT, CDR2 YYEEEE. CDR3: CASSRSRTLPKAFF. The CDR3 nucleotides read TGTGCCAGCAGCCGCTCCCGGACACTACCCAAAGCTTTCTTT.

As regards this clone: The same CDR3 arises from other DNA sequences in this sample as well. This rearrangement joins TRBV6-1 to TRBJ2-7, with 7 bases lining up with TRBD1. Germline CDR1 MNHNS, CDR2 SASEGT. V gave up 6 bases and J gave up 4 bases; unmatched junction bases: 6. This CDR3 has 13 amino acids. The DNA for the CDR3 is TGTGCCAGCAGCCGGGACAGCTTTTACGAGCAGTACTTC. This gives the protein CASSRDSFYEQYF.

CDR3 sequence (DNA): TGTGCCTGGAGTGTACCGACGGACAGGGGGCGAAGCGGGGAGCTGTTTTTT. It encodes CAWSVPTDRGRSGELFF. The chain employs TRBV30 and TRBJ2-2, with 11 bases lining up with TRBD1. Trimming cost V 0 bases and J 7 bases; bases outside gene matches: 10. Germline V gives CDR1 GTSNPN, CDR2 SVGIG (reference sequence). There are 17 residues in the CDR3.

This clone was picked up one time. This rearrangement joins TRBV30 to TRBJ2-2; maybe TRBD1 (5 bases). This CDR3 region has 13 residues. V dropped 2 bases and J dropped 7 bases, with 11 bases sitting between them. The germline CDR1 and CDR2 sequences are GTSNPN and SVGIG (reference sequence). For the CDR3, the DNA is TGTGCCTGGAGTCTTCAGGGTGGCGGGGAGCTGTTTTTT. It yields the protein CAWSLQGGGELFF.

Here the CDR3 reads CASSKTLTSGVGYNEQFF. The CDR3 DNA reads TGTGCCAGCAGCAAAACCTTGACTAGCGGGGTGGGGTACAATGAGCAGTTCTTC. The chain combines TRBV9 with TRBJ2-1; 11 bases fit TRBD2. The V and J ends lost 4 bases and 4 bases, in that order; junction bases with no gene match: 13. The germline gives CDR1 SGDLS, CDR2 YYNGEE. This CDR3 spans 18 amino acids.

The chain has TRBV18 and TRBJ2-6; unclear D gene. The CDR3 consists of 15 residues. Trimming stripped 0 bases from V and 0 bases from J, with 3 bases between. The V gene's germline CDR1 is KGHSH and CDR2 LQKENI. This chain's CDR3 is CASSPPYSGANVLTF. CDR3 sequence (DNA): TGTGCCAGCTCACCACCTTACTCTGGGGCCAACGTCCTGACTTTC.

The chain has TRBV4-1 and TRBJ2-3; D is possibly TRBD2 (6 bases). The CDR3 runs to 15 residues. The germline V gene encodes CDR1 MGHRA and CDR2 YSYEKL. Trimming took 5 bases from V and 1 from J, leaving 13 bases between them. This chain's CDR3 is CASSSGREGTDTQYF. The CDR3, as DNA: TGCGCCAGCAGCTCCGGGCGGGAAGGCACAGATACGCAGTATTTT.

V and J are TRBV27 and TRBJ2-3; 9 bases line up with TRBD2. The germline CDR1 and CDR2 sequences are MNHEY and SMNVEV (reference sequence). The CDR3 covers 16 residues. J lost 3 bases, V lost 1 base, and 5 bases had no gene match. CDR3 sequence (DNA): TGTGCCAGCAGTTTATTCTCGACTAGCGGAACAGATACGCAGTATTTT. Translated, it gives CASSLFSTSGTDTQYF.

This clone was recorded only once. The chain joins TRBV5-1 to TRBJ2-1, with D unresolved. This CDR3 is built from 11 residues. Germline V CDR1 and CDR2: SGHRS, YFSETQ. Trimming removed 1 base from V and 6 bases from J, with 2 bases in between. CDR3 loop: CASSLLNEQFF. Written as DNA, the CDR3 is TGCGCCAGCAGCTTGCTCAATGAGCAGTTCTTC.

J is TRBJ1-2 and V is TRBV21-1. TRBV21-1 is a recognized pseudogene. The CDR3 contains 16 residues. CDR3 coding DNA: TGTGCCAGCAGCAAAGCGCGGGGGGGAGAGGGCTATGGCTACACCTTC. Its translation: CASSKARGGEGYGYTF.

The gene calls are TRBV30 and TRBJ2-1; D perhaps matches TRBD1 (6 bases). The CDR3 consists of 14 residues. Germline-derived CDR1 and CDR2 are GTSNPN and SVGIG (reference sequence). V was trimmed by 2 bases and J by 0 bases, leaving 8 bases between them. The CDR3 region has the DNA TGTGCCTGGAGTCAGGGGTCCTCCTACAATGAGCAGTTCTTC. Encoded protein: CAWSQGSSYNEQFF.

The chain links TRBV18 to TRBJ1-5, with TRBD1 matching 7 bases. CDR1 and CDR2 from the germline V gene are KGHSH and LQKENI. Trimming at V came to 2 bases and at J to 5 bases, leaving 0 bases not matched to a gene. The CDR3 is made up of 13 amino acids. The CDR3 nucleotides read TGTGCCAGCTCACCAGGGACAGATCAGCCCCAGCATTTT. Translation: CASSPGTDQPQHF. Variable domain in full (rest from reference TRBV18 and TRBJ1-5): NAGVMQNPRHLVRRRGQEARLRCSPMKGHSHVYWYRQLPEEGLKFMVYLQKENIIDESGMPKERFSAEFPKEGPSILRIQQVVRGDSAAYFCASSPGTDQPQHFGDGTRLSIL.

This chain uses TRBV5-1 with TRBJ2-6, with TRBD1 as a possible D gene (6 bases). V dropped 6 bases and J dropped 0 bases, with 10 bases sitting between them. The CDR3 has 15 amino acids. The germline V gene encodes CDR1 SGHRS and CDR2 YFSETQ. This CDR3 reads CASTQGSSGANVLTF. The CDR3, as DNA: TGCGCCAGCACTCAGGGGAGCTCTGGGGCCAACGTCCTGACTTTC.

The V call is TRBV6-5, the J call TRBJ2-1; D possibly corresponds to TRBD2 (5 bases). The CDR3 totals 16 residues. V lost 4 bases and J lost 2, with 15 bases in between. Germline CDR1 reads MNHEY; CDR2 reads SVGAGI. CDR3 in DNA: TGTGCCAGCAGTTTCAGCGGCCGTGTAACCTACAATGAGCAGTTCTTC. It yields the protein CASSFSGRVTYNEQFF.

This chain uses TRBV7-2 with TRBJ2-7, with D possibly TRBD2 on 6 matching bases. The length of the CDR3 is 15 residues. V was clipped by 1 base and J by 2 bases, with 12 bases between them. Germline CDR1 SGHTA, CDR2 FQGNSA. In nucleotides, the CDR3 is TGTGCCAGCAGCTTAGAGGCCAGGGAGGCCTACGAGCAGTACTTC. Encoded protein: CASSLEAREAYEQYF.